The 3 T cell receptor beta chains listed next were all sequenced from one sample in a study of CD8 T cells in ankylosing spondylitis. MiXCR was run by TCRdb on the 5' RACE reads, yielding one entry per CDR3 protein. The sample includes 250,000 to 350,000 distinct CDR3 sequences, around 20% seen only once; the top ten take roughly 7.4%. Sequences were obtained from blood, either unsorted or a sorted T cell fraction (not recorded which). The receptors originated from a male donor with ankylosing spondylitis or in good health (not recorded which).

The chain uses TRBV27 and TRBJ2-1; TRBD2 aligns across 7 bases. Germline V gene sequence: CDR1 MNHEY, CDR2 SMNVEV (reference sequence). V gave up 2 bases and J gave up 7 bases; unmatched junction bases: 20. The CDR3 sequence is 19 residues long. The CDR3 coding sequence is TGTGCCAGCAGTTTACTAGGGACTACTCCCCCATTTTTAGGGAATGAGCAGTTCTTC. Protein sequence: CASSLLGTTPPFLGNEQFF.

This clonotype was counted between two and nine times. This rearrangement joins TRBV12-3 or TRBV12-4 to TRBJ2-3; perhaps TRBD2 as D (6 bases). The CDR3 spans 17 residues. V was trimmed by 3 bases and J by 5 bases, leaving 21 bases between them. CDR3: CASSLTPLGLLRDTQYF. The CDR3 DNA sequence: TGTGCCAGCAGTTTGACCCCTTTAGGACTACTCAGAGATACGCAGTATTTT.

This clonotype was found a few times. The gene calls are TRBV12-3 or TRBV12-4 and TRBJ2-4, with TRBD2 matching over 9 bases. V gave up 4 bases and J gave up 8 bases; unmatched junction bases: 9. This CDR3 comprises 15 residues. Here the CDR3 DNA reads TGTGCCAGCAGTTCCAAGCGGGGGGCTGGGGACATTCAGTACTTC. This gives the protein CASSSKRGAGDIQYF.